This T cell receptor beta chain was observed in a study of T cells after posttransplantation cyclophosphamide. Worth noting for this clone: Its antigen is currently unknown.

The study's findings and limits: Later blood repertoires were often dominated by clones from the donor CD8+ memory compartment. Blood and skin or GI T cell repertoires showed limited TRB overlap.

Treatment was busulfan-fludarabine conditioning, a marrow graft, and cyclophosphamide on days +3 and +4. Assay: immunoSEQ multiplex PCR; the TCRdb copy retains only in-frame clones and omits some. The repertoire holds fewer than 7,000 clones, with around nine tenths as singletons. The CDR3 runs 15 residues. The germline gives CDR1 SNHLY, CDR2 FYNNEI. V lost 7 bases and J lost 4; bases outside the gene matches: 5. The material sequenced was CD8+ T cells sorted from blood, taken after allogeneic stem cell transplant with posttransplant cyclophosphamide. The origin of this receptor is a male patient aged 60 to 75 who received an allogeneic stem cell transplant from a related donor and was CMV-positive. These T cells may partly come from the graft donor. The chain carries TRBV2 and TRBJ2-5, with 14 bases fitting TRBD2. CDR3 residues: CASTRTSGGLETQYF. CDR3 bases: TGTGCCAGCACTCGGACTAGCGGGGGGTTAGAGACCCAGTACTTC. Using reference TRBV2 and TRBJ2-5 for the parts outside the CDR3, the full variable domain is EPEVTQTPSHQVTQMGQEVILRCVPISNHLYFYWYRQILGQKVEFLVSFYNNEISEKSEIFDDQFSVERPDGSNFTLKIRSTKLEDSAMYFCASTRTSGGLETQYFGPGTRLLVL.